This is a list of T cell receptor beta chains from one sample in a study of blood T cells in healthy people across ages. Using its own MiXCR run on the 5' RACE reads, TCRdb lists one record per CDR3 protein. The sample lists over 1,500,000 distinct CDR3 sequences; more than 35% were seen once. The sample was blood. The receptors were gathered from a human donor in good health. Each CDR3 is given without its conserved first and last residue. The D gene is left open where the match is weak. Clone size is stated in some rows and not others, as once, few, many or a class when expanded.

V | D | size | CDR3
TRBV5-1 | TRBD2 | - | ASSYGTSAETQY
TRBV4-1 | - | - | TSSQGGRGTDTQY
TRBV12-3/TRBV12-4 | - | - | ASSQARGLTDTQY
TRBV5-1 | - | - | ASSRGEDGYT
TRBV20-1 | TRBD1 | - | SASPRDRGGTEAF
TRBV20-1 | - | few | SGTRAGTITDTQY
TRBV2 | - | once | ASREGRSLGTQY
TRBV5-1 | TRBD1 | many | ASSLEGAGYGYT
TRBV28 | - | - | ASSNRAWGYEQY
TRBV27 | TRBD1 | few | ASRFAGTGIYEQY
TRBV12-3/TRBV12-4 | - | once | ASSLEVVYGYT
TRBV6-5 | - | - | ASSYFGHGGQF
TRBV7-2 | - | - | ASSLAQGLTSQY
TRBV20-1 | TRBD1 | - | SASVTGRNYGYT
TRBV11-1 | - | - | ASSLLDREGAKNIQY
TRBV6-5 | - | - | ASSPESASGANVLT
TRBV20-1 | TRBD1 | - | SARDLLDRGQDYGYT
TRBV7-2 | - | - | ASSLASLGHRTEAF
TRBV7-9 | TRBD1 | few | ASSVSGGRSYGYT
TRBV25-1 | - | - | ASSSRVSHEQY
TRBV29-1 | - | - | SAQETANEKRF
TRBV6-1 | - | - | ASNPLGSSTYEQY
TRBV4-2 | - | - | ASSPLLGHRASGYT
TRBV3-1 | - | few | ASSPARTTNTQY
TRBV4-1 | - | few | ASSRLHGGTQY
TRBV29-1 | - | few | SSLSGANVLT
TRBV10-3 | TRBD2 | - | AISRVAGGQETQY
TRBV27 | TRBD1 | - | ASSYAGTGGFNEQF
TRBV19 | TRBD1 | - | ASTDGQGERYEQY
TRBV5-5 | - | - | ASSAFPGPTEAF
TRBV5-1 | - | few | ASSSPDTASYEQY
TRBV6-5 | TRBD1 | - | ANSYSTGEVSYEQY
TRBV7-3 | - | many | ASSSGQSYNEQF
TRBV5-1 | - | few | ASSTETDSYEQY
TRBV28 | TRBD1 | - | ASSLWAGTESYGYT
TRBV29-1 | - | - | SVIPGPGTRIYNEQF
TRBV11-3 | - | - | ASSLGRWGVSSYNEQF
TRBV24-1 | TRBD1 | - | ATSDHRGLGEKLF
TRBV27 | - | few | ASSATGENTEAF
TRBV7-8 | - | - | ASSLERVPNQPQH
TRBV7-2 | TRBD2 | - | AGSLAGASTDTQY
TRBV4-1 | TRBD1 | - | ASSQGDRDYGYT
TRBV7-3 | TRBD1 | few | ASSLDRVNGANVLT
TRBV29-1 | - | - | SVARILSYEQY
TRBV3-1 | - | - | ASSQDSSAWPDGYNEQF
TRBV5-1 | TRBD1 | many | ASSLGQGVDEQF
TRBV7-2 | - | few | ASSLAGDMETQY
TRBV2 | - | - | ASSQRGVQPQH
TRBV7-2 | TRBD2 | - | ASSSWTSRTYEQY
TRBV20-1 | - | few | SARILGSYEQY